Presented here are 21 T cell receptor beta chains from one specimen sequenced in a study of shared clonotypes between healthy human individuals. Produced via immunoSEQ multiplex PCR; TCRdb's table is partial and in-frame only. The sample consists of over a million clones, about four fifths of them appearing once. The sequencing sample was made of memory CD4+ T cells from PBMCs. Subset defined: CD45RA-negative fraction. These receptors originate from a man aged 18 to 35 in good health. Some clones in this sample may be carry-over from other donors' samples.

V and J are TRBV18 and TRBJ2-1, with D tentatively TRBD2 (5 bases). The CDR3 extends over 17 amino acids. CDR1 KGHSH and CDR2 LQKENI come from the germline V gene. Trimming left V 2 bases short and J 6 bases short, with 20 bases between. CDR3 in DNA: TGTGCCAGCTCACCAGCGTCAGGCGGCGGACTGGCCAATGAGCAGTTCTTC. It specifies CASSPASGGGLANEQFF.

The J gene is TRBJ2-5, the V gene TRBV5-6; no firm D call. V was pared by 3 bases and J by 2 bases, with 17 bases between. Looked up from germline, CDR1 is SGHDT and CDR2 is YYEEEE. There are 16 residues in the CDR3. CDR3 DNA sequence: TGTGCCAGCAGCTCCTCTCCCTTGGATGCACAAGAGACCCAGTACTTC. This encodes CASSSSPLDAQETQYF. The full variable domain, its missing parts supplied by reference TRBV5-6 and TRBJ2-5, is DAGVTQSPTHLIKTRGQQVTLRCSPKSGHDTVSWYQQALGQGPQFIFQYYEEEERQRGNFPDRFSGHQFPNYSSELNVNALLLGDSALYLCASSSSPLDAQETQYFGPGTRLLVL.

In its sample, this clone was seen a few times. This chain links TRBV5-1 with TRBJ1-1; 7 bases are shared with TRBD1. This CDR3 region has 15 residues. Trimming removed 4 bases from V and 0 bases from J; junction bases left unmatched: 6. The germline CDR1 and CDR2 sequences are SGHRS and YFSETQ. The CDR3 here is CASSRQGDMNTEAFF. The CDR3, as DNA: TGCGCCAGCAGCCGACAGGGCGACATGAACACTGAAGCTTTCTTT.

This clone occurred many times. The genes are TRBV28 and TRBJ1-4; a possible D gene is TRBD1 (5 bases). The CDR3 spans 14 residues. Germline loops: CDR1 MDHEN, CDR2 SYDVKM. V was pared by 6 bases and J by 5 bases, with 13 bases between. CDR3 nucleotides: TGTGCCAGCAGCATGGGACCGAAGAATGAAAAACTGTTTTTT. It encodes CASSMGPKNEKLFF.

This clone showed up just a few times. The chain recombines TRBV7-2 with TRBJ2-6; D remains unclear. Germline loops: CDR1 SGHTA, CDR2 FQGNSA. The CDR3 is 17 residues long. V lost 5 bases and J 1 base, leaving 15 bases between the germline ends. DNA of the CDR3: TGTGCCAGCAGCCCAGTGGGTTCGGTGTCTGGGGCCAACGTCCTGACTTTC. Amino acids: CASSPVGSVSGANVLTF.

This clone was counted only a few times. The chain joins TRBV6-5 to TRBJ2-7; TRBD1 matches 7 bases. The CDR3 length is 13 residues. V gave up 6 bases and J gave up 3 bases; unmatched junction bases: 5. Germline assignment: CDR1 MNHEY and CDR2 SVGAGI. The CDR3 region has the DNA TGTGCCAGCAGGACAGGGAGAAACTACGAGCAGTACTTC. Translation gives CASRTGRNYEQYF.

The chain couples TRBV7-9 to TRBJ2-5; 8 nucleotides align to TRBD1. The CDR3 runs 15 residues. Germline trimming cut 5 bases from V and 5 bases from J; bases unmatched to any gene: 10. Per the germline V gene, CDR1 is SEHNR and CDR2 is FQNEAQ (reference sequence). CDR3 protein: CASSPAGQGGETQYF. The CDR3 DNA is TGTGCCAGCAGCCCCGCTGGACAGGGTGGGGAGACCCAGTACTTC. Together with reference TRBV7-9 and TRBJ2-5, the CDR3 gives the full variable domain: DTGVSQNPRHKITKRGQNVTFRCDPISEHNRLYWYRQTLGQGPEFLTYFQNEAQLEKSRLLSDRFSAERPKGSFSTLEIQRTEQGDSAMYLCASSPAGQGGETQYFGPGTRLLVL.

The V and J genes are TRBV10-3 and TRBJ2-5; D perhaps matches TRBD1 (6 bases). Between the trimmed V and J ends, which lost 4 bases and 4 bases, there was a span of 10 bases. Per germline, CDR1 ENHRY and CDR2 SYGVKD. The CDR3 runs to 13 residues. The chain's CDR3 is CAISGGLLETQYF. For the CDR3, the DNA is TGTGCCATCAGTGGGGGGCTTCTAGAGACCCAGTACTTC.

The rearrangement joins TRBV28 to TRBJ1-1; D gene uncertain. In germline, CDR1 is MDHEN, CDR2 SYDVKM. The CDR3 consists of 18 residues. Trimming stripped 3 bases from V and 3 bases from J, with 23 bases between. For the CDR3, the DNA is TGTGCCAGCAGTTTCCTTCACGCCTTTGGGGTCTCGGACACTGAAGCTTTCTTT. Translation: CASSFLHAFGVSDTEAFF.

This chain connects TRBV6-1 to TRBJ1-2; D uncertain. Germline loops: CDR1 MNHNS, CDR2 SASEGT. The CDR3 runs to 12 residues. The V and J ends lost 8 bases and 4 bases respectively, with 11 bases between them. CDR3 region: CASQGAGYGYTF. The DNA for the CDR3 is TGTGCCAGCCAAGGAGCGGGCTATGGCTACACCTTC.

V and J are TRBV29-1 and TRBJ2-5, with D possibly TRBD2 on 7 matching bases. The CDR3 loop spans 12 amino acids. V was shortened by 8 bases and J by 5 bases, with 15 bases between the two germline ends. CDR1 and CDR2 from the germline V gene are SQVTM and ANQGSEA. The CDR3 protein is CSLRRGGETQYF. DNA of the CDR3: TGCAGCCTTCGGAGGGGGGGCGAGACCCAGTACTTC.

The chain recombines TRBV7-8 with TRBJ1-5, with 7 positions matching TRBD1. With V trimmed by 5 bases and J by 6 bases, 7 bases remained unmatched. CDR1 is SGHVS and CDR2 is FQNEAQ in the germline V gene. The length of the CDR3 is 14 residues. The CDR3 nucleotides are TGTGCCAGCAGCCCAGGGGGGTTGGGTCAGCCCCAGCATTTT. This translates into CASSPGGLGQPQHF.

Comments on this clone: A much more abundant neighbour one base away suggests this may be a read error. The same CDR3 can be traced to other DNA sequences in this sample. CDR3 in amino acids: CASSLQGMNTEAFF. The CDR3, as DNA: TGTGCCAGCAGCTTGCAGGGGATGAACACTGAAGCTTTCTTT. The J gene is TRBJ1-1, the V gene TRBV7-9; the D gene is possibly TRBD1 (6 bases). V lost 3 bases and J 0 bases, leaving 8 bases between the germline ends. The CDR3 runs to 14 residues. Germline CDR1 is SEHNR and CDR2 is FQNEAQ (reference sequence).

This clone was counted a few times. V and J are TRBV7-3 and TRBJ1-1; perhaps TRBD1 as D (6 bases). The CDR3 is made up of 16 amino acids. V lost 3 bases and J lost 1, with 15 bases in between. Germline loops: CDR1 SGHTA, CDR2 FQGTGA. For the CDR3, the DNA is TGTGCCAGCAGCTTTGGGACATTAATCAAGAACACTGAAGCTTTCTTT. This sequence encodes CASSFGTLIKNTEAFF.

This clone was observed a single time. The chain joins TRBV28 to TRBJ2-2; 13 bases agree with TRBD2. The CDR3 runs to 18 residues. Trimming at V came to 5 bases and at J to 4 bases, leaving 10 bases not matched to a gene. Germline CDR1 is MDHEN and CDR2 is SYDVKM. CDR3: CASSPPGLAGVVTGELFF. The CDR3 region has the DNA TGTGCCAGCAGTCCCCCCGGACTAGCGGGAGTTGTCACCGGGGAGCTGTTTTTT. Combining the CDR3 with reference TRBV28 and TRBJ2-2 gives the whole variable domain DVKVTQSSRYLVKRTGEKVFLECVQDMDHENMFWYRQDPGLGLRLIYFSYDVKMKEKGDIPEGYSVSREKKERFSLILESASTNQTSMYLCASSPPGLAGVVTGELFFGEGSRLTVL.

A few counts support this clone. The genes are TRBV7-9 and TRBJ2-6, with unresolved D. Between the trimmed V and J ends, which lost 10 bases and 1 base, there was a span of 5 bases. From germline, CDR1 is SEHNR and CDR2 FQNEAQ (reference sequence). The CDR3 is made up of 12 amino acids. CDR3 sequence (DNA): TGTGCCACCGATTCTGGGGCCAACGTCCTGACTTTC. Translating gives CATDSGANVLTF.

The chain recombines TRBV28 with TRBJ1-2; 8 bases agree with TRBD1. V lost 7 bases, J lost 7 bases, and 8 bases stayed unmatched. The germline CDR1 and CDR2 sequences are MDHEN and SYDVKM. CDR3 length: 13 residues. CDR3 protein: CASTRQGSGGYTF. As DNA, the CDR3 is TGTGCCAGCACGAGACAGGGGAGTGGTGGCTACACCTTC.

CDR3 sequence: CAIRMGLSFNEQFF. Here the CDR3 DNA reads TGCGCCATCCGGATGGGACTATCTTTCAATGAGCAGTTCTTC. V usage is TRBV10-2 and J usage is TRBJ2-1; 7 nucleotides align to TRBD2. CDR1 WSHSY and CDR2 SAAADI come from the germline V gene. The CDR3 spans 14 residues. Unmatched junction bases numbered 12, after V lost 10 bases and J lost 6 bases.

V gene TRBV5-1 combines with J gene TRBJ2-5; 10 bases align to TRBD1. Germline CDR1 is SGHRS and CDR2 is YFSETQ. The length of the CDR3 is 15 residues. V dropped 0 bases and J dropped 4; count of bases not matched to a gene: 3. CDR3 sequence reads: CASSLETGGTETQYF. The CDR3 DNA reads as TGCGCCAGCAGCTTGGAGACAGGGGGCACAGAGACCCAGTACTTC.

The chain combines TRBV27 with TRBJ2-5, with D possibly TRBD2 on 6 matching bases. Germline V lookup: CDR1 MNHEY, CDR2 SMNVEV (reference sequence). The CDR3 sequence is 16 residues long. V dropped 1 base and J dropped 4 bases, with 16 bases sitting between them. CDR3 protein: CASSLYFSPAGETQYF. The CDR3, as DNA: TGTGCCAGCAGTTTATACTTTAGTCCAGCGGGAGAGACCCAGTACTTC.

This clone was counted once. V and J are TRBV15 and TRBJ2-1, with a possible D match to TRBD1 (6 bases). The CDR3 has 13 amino acids. Germline-derived CDR1 and CDR2 are LNHNV and YYDKDF (reference sequence). V lost 6 bases and J 7 bases, leaving 13 bases between the germline ends. The CDR3 DNA follows: TGTGCCACCAGAACAGGGTATGAGAATGAGCAGTTCTTC. Protein product: CATRTGYENEQFF.